These 16 T cell receptor beta chains were sequenced from one sample in a study of blood T cell repertoires in COVID-19 (dated by TCRdb to about 2020). The method was the immunoSEQ multiplex PCR assay. TCRdb limited this immuneACCESS table to in-frame rearrangements with V and J called. A share of clones is missing; checked studies link under half to unresolved V genes, and the rest is unexplained. Across this sample there are around 200,000 clones, with 70% to 90% seen only once. The biggest ten clones account for roughly 4.5% of the sample. The sequencing sample was made of peripheral blood. The origin of the receptors is a woman older than 75 with acute or convalescent COVID-19.

The chain employs TRBV9 and TRBJ2-1; TRBD2 aligns across 7 bases. Germline CDR1 SGDLS, CDR2 YYNGEE. The CDR3 has 16 residues. The V and J ends lost 0 bases and 6 bases, in that order; junction bases with no gene match: 9. CDR3 residues: CASSVGPGGSPNEQFF. CDR3 nucleotides: TGTGCCAGCAGCGTAGGTCCAGGCGGGAGTCCCAATGAGCAGTTCTTC.

The CDR3 loop reads CASTKTRQGQETQYF. DNA of the CDR3: TGTGCCAGCACCAAGACACGACAGGGCCAAGAGACCCAGTACTTC. The gene calls are TRBV27 and TRBJ2-5; 7 positions match TRBD1. The CDR3 has 15 residues. With V trimmed by 7 bases and J by 1 base, 9 bases remained unmatched. Germline V gives CDR1 MNHEY, CDR2 SMNVEV (reference sequence).

The V gene is TRBV28, the J gene TRBJ2-7; the D gene is possibly TRBD1 (5 bases). Trimming shortened V by 7 bases and J by 0 bases, and 19 bases separated the two germline ends. The CDR3 is 16 amino acids. CDR1 and CDR2 from the germline V gene are MDHEN and SYDVKM. Here the CDR3 reads CASTPSEGALSYEQYF. CDR3 nucleotide sequence: TGTGCCAGCACTCCCTCGGAAGGGGCCCTCTCCTACGAGCAGTACTTC.

This sequence joins TRBV3-1 (or the pseudogene TRBV3-2) and TRBJ2-1, with 9 bases matching TRBD2. The V and J ends lost 3 bases and 5 bases, in that order; junction bases with no gene match: 2. Germline V gene sequence: CDR1 LGHDT, CDR2 YNNKEL (reference sequence). This CDR3 contains 14 residues. As DNA, the CDR3 is TGTGCCAGCAGCCAGGGACTAGCTCACAATGAGCAGTTCTTC. Its protein is CASSQGLAHNEQFF.

The table lists this clone with a count of one. This chain links TRBV9 with TRBJ2-3, with TRBD1 matching 8 bases. Germline lookup yields CDR1 SGDLS and CDR2 YYNGEE. The ends lost 3 bases at V and 7 bases at J; junction bases unmatched: 7. The CDR3 runs to 14 residues. Here the CDR3 reads CASSAGQGTYTQYF. The CDR3 nucleotides read TGTGCCAGCAGCGCCGGACAGGGTACATATACGCAGTATTTT.

The chain recombines TRBV6-6 with TRBJ1-3; maybe TRBD1 (5 bases). Germline values: CDR1 MNHNY, CDR2 SVGAGI (reference sequence). Between the trimmed V and J ends, which lost 7 bases and 3 bases, there was a span of 13 bases. This CDR3 has 14 residues. The CDR3 DNA follows: TGTGCCAGCACCATACTGGGGCGTGGAAACACCATATATTTT. It specifies CASTILGRGNTIYF.

The rearrangement uses TRBV3-1 (or the pseudogene TRBV3-2) and TRBJ2-6, with D possibly TRBD2 on 6 matching bases. This CDR3 has 15 amino acids. Per germline, CDR1 LGHDT and CDR2 YNNKEL (reference sequence). V was pared by 2 bases and J by 4 bases, with 9 bases between. This CDR3 reads CASSQRGTGANVLTF. The CDR3 DNA reads TGTGCCAGCAGCCAACGGGGGACCGGGGCCAACGTCCTGACTTTC.

This clone was counted between two and nine times. The CDR3 DNA is TGTGCCAGCAGAGTTGGACACAGAATTGAAGCTTTCTTT. The encoded protein is CASRVGHRIEAFF. The V and J genes are TRBV6-4 and TRBJ1-1; possible D gene TRBD1, 5 bases. This CDR3 is built from 13 residues. Germline lookup yields CDR1 MRHNA and CDR2 SNTAGT. The V end was cut by 6 bases, the J end by 7 bases, with 15 bases between.

The chain is built from TRBV27 and TRBJ2-1; 7 bases agree with TRBD2. Germline loops: CDR1 MNHEY, CDR2 SMNVEV (reference sequence). V lost 1 base to trimming and J lost 0 bases; unmatched junction nucleotides: 6. The CDR3 extends over 17 amino acids. As DNA, the CDR3 is TGTGCCAGCAGTTTATTTTTAGGCGGGAGCTCCTACAATGAGCAGTTCTTC. Translated, it gives CASSLFLGGSSYNEQFF.

J is TRBJ2-2 and V is TRBV2; no firm D call. CDR3 length: 12 amino acids. Germline lookup yields CDR1 SNHLY and CDR2 FYNNEI. V lost 3 bases and J lost 8, with 7 bases in between. CDR3 nucleotides: TGTGCCAGCAGTGATTCTACTGGGGAGCTGTTTTTT. This translates into CASSDSTGELFF. Full variable domain (outside the CDR3, taken from reference TRBV2 and TRBJ2-2): EPEVTQTPSHQVTQMGQEVILRCVPISNHLYFYWYRQILGQKVEFLVSFYNNEISEKSEIFDDQFSVERPDGSNFTLKIRSTKLEDSAMYFCASSDSTGELFFGEGSRLTVL.

V usage is TRBV18 and J usage is TRBJ1-2; perhaps TRBD1 as D (6 bases). Trimming stripped 6 bases from V and 4 bases from J, with 12 bases between. This CDR3 is 13 amino acids long. Germline values: CDR1 KGHSH, CDR2 LQKENI. CDR3 sequence (DNA): TGTGCCAGCTCGAACGACAGGACCTATGGCTACACCTTC. Translated: CASSNDRTYGYTF. The variable domain in full, completed from reference TRBV18 and TRBJ1-2, reads NAGVMQNPRHLVRRRGQEARLRCSPMKGHSHVYWYRQLPEEGLKFMVYLQKENIIDESGMPKERFSAEFPKEGPSILRIQQVVRGDSAAYFCASSNDRTYGYTFGSGTRLTVV.

The rearrangement links TRBV7-8 to TRBJ2-3; D ambiguous. Trimming cost V 5 bases and J 5 bases, with 11 bases left between them. The CDR3 has 13 amino acids. Per germline, CDR1 SGHVS and CDR2 FQNEAQ. The chain's CDR3 is CASSLVRQDTQYF. The CDR3 coding sequence is TGTGCCAGCAGCCTGGTGAGACAAGATACGCAGTATTTT. The variable domain in full, with the rest retrieved from reference TRBV7-8 and TRBJ2-3, is GAGVSQSPRYKVAKRGQDVALRCDPISGHVSLFWYQQALGQGPEFLTYFQNEAQLDKSGLPSDRFFAERPEGSVSTLKIQRTQQEDSAVYLCASSLVRQDTQYFGPGTRLTVL.

The V gene is TRBV3-1 (or the pseudogene TRBV3-2), the J gene TRBJ1-6; 8 bases are a match to TRBD1. Germline V gene lookup returns CDR1 LGHDT and CDR2 YNNKEL (reference sequence). This CDR3 contains 14 residues. The junction had 0 bases not matched to a gene; V was cut back by 1 base and J by 7 bases. In DNA form, the CDR3 reads TGTGCCAGCAGCCAAGCAGGGGGCAATTCACCCCTCCACTTT. Encoded protein: CASSQAGGNSPLHF.

The chain carries TRBV6-2 or TRBV6-3 and TRBJ2-4; 8 positions agree with TRBD2. Looked up from germline, CDR1 is MNHEY and CDR2 is SVGEGT. This CDR3 comprises 17 residues. V shed 0 bases, J shed 3 bases, and the junction held 7 bases outside the gene matches. The CDR3 DNA sequence: TGTGCCAGCAGTTACTCGACTCTAGCGGGCATCAAAAACATTCAGTACTTC. Protein: CASSYSTLAGIKNIQYF.

In DNA, the CDR3 is TGTGCCATCAGAGGTGACAGGGCTTCTGGCTACACCTTC. It translates to CAIRGDRASGYTF. This chain uses TRBV10-3 with TRBJ1-2, with TRBD1 identical over 7 bases. The CDR3 is 13 residues long. Germline loops: CDR1 ENHRY, CDR2 SYGVKD. V shed 6 bases and J 7 bases; nucleotides not matched to a gene: 8.

The V call is TRBV12-3 or TRBV12-4, the J call TRBJ1-6, with TRBD1 identical over 7 bases. The CDR3 is 13 amino acids. After removal of 7 bases from V and 10 bases from J, the junction contained 7 bases not matched to a gene. CDR3 DNA: TGTGCCAGCACCGACAGGGTGGGATCACCCCTCCACTTT. Encoded protein: CASTDRVGSPLHF.